These 10 T cell receptor beta chains came from one sample sequenced in a study of CD8 T cells in ankylosing spondylitis. TCRdb re-called the 5' RACE reads with MiXCR, one entry per CDR3 protein. The sample yields fewer than 450,000 distinct CDR3 sequences, 15% to 20% seen once. The study, taken as a whole, reports: A TCR beta motif of 7 to 9 highly homologous variants seemed to mark ankylosing spondylitis blood.

The antigens for these receptors are not known. Sequencing was carried out using blood, either unsorted or a sorted T cell fraction (not recorded which). The receptors here all came from a male donor with ankylosing spondylitis.

This clonotype has more than one count but fewer than ten. This rearrangement joins TRBV20-1 to TRBJ2-3, with TRBD1 matching 7 bases. CDR3 length: 14 residues. The germline V gene has CDR1 DFQATT and CDR2 SNEGSKA (reference sequence). Trimming took 4 bases from V and 1 from J; bases not matched to a gene: 5. As DNA, the CDR3 is TGCAGTGCTATTGACAGGGCTGGCACAGATACGCAGTATTTT. This sequence encodes CSAIDRAGTDTQYF.

This clonotype was recorded at least ten times. The chain has TRBV12-3 or TRBV12-4 and TRBJ2-1; D is unclear. The germline V and J ends were trimmed by 6 bases and 1 base, with 13 bases remaining between them. This CDR3 has 15 residues. The CDR3 DNA reads as TGTGCCAGCAGCATGTATGACGGGTCCTACAATGAGCAGTTCTTC. As protein: CASSMYDGSYNEQFF.

There are a few counts of this clonotype. The CDR3 coding sequence is TGCAGTGCTAGGTCTGCGGGCTCACAGTATTTT. It translates to CSARSAGSQYF. The chain couples TRBV20-1 to TRBJ2-3; tentative D call: TRBD2 (5 bases). CDR3 length equals 11 residues. Germline V gene lookup returns CDR1 DFQATT and CDR2 SNEGSKA (reference sequence). V was cut by 3 bases and J by 12 bases, with 13 bases left in between.

This clonotype was recorded a few times. The V and J genes are TRBV3-1 and TRBJ2-5; 13 nucleotides line up with TRBD2. CDR1 LGHDT and CDR2 YNNKEL come from the germline V gene (reference sequence). Trimming removed 4 bases from V and 2 bases from J; junction bases left unmatched: 4. The CDR3 is 16 residues long. CDR3 loop: CASSRTSGGAQETQYF. The CDR3 DNA reads TGTGCCAGCAGCCGGACTAGCGGGGGAGCACAAGAGACCCAGTACTTC.

This clonotype was seen a few times. The chain joins TRBV20-1 to TRBJ1-1, with D unclear. The CDR3 is 15 amino acids. With 6 bases removed from V and 6 bases from J, the gap between germline ends came to 23 bases. Germline V gene sequence: CDR1 DFQATT, CDR2 SNEGSKA (reference sequence). In nucleotides, the CDR3 is TGCAGTGCCCGCAATCCCGCCCGGGGAGGTTCTGAAGCTTTCTTT. As protein: CSARNPARGGSEAFF.

Here the CDR3 DNA reads TGTGCCAGCAGTTTAGGGAAGACCGGTCTTGGAAACACCATATATTTT. It yields the protein CASSLGKTGLGNTIYF. The V and J genes are TRBV12-3 or TRBV12-4 and TRBJ1-3; no definite D call. This CDR3 comprises 16 residues. Trimming cost V 1 base and J 3 bases, with 13 bases left between them.

The rearrangement uses TRBV20-1 and TRBJ1-2, with a weak D call TRBD1 (5 bases). The length of the CDR3 is 14 residues. V dropped 4 bases and J dropped 8 bases, with 20 bases sitting between them. Germline V CDR1 and CDR2: DFQATT, SNEGSKA (reference sequence). The CDR3 coding sequence is TGCAGTGCTAAAGCAGGGTGGTTTGCGAAAGGCTACACCTTC. It encodes CSAKAGWFAKGYTF.

The chain has TRBV25-1 and TRBJ1-5; 8 bases are a match to TRBD1. V was pared by 6 bases and J by 2 bases, with 6 bases of the junction left unmatched. The CDR3 runs 15 residues. The germline V gene encodes CDR1 MGHDK and CDR2 SYGVNS. The CDR3 loop reads CASSPSGQGNQPQHF. CDR3 nucleotide sequence: TGTGCCAGCAGCCCCTCGGGACAGGGCAATCAGCCCCAGCATTTT.

This clonotype was detected once. The V gene is TRBV7-3, the J gene TRBJ2-2; the D gene is possibly TRBD2 (6 bases). The CDR3 is 16 residues long. Germline V gene lookup returns CDR1 SGHTA and CDR2 FQGTGA. V was clipped by 4 bases and J by 0 bases, with 12 bases between them. The CDR3 reads CASSSTRGANTGELFF. CDR3 nucleotide sequence: TGTGCCAGCAGCTCAACGCGGGGCGCGAACACCGGGGAGCTGTTTTTT. Full variable domain (remainder filled in from reference TRBV7-3 and TRBJ2-2): GAGVSQTPSNKVTEKGKYVELRCDPISGHTALYWYRQSLGQGPEFLIYFQGTGAADDSGLPNDRFFAVRPEGSVSTLKIQRTERGDSAVYLCASSSTRGANTGELFFGEGSRLTVL.

This clonotype was counted ten times or more. The V call is TRBV10-3, the J call TRBJ2-7; D gene ambiguous. Germline V CDR1 and CDR2: ENHRY, SYGVKD. The ends were cut back, 0 bases at V and 0 bases at J, with 12 bases in the middle. The CDR3 has 16 residues. The CDR3 nucleotides are TGTGCCATCAGTGAGTCTTTCGGAGTTCTCTCCTACGAGCAGTACTTC. Translation: CAISESFGVLSYEQYF.